The 21 T cell receptor beta chains below all came from one sample that was sequenced in a study of T cells in Graves' hyperthyroidism and ophthalmopathy. TCR beta CDR3 sequences were amplified from RNA transcripts. The HTBI primer set was used in a first-round RT-PCR of the TCR CDR3. TCRdb reprocessed the multiplex PCR reads with MiXCR, giving one entry per CDR3 protein. The data hold approximately 590,000 distinct CDR3 sequences, with 15% to 18% observed a single time. The sample comprised blood. The receptor source for this set is a woman aged 25 to 39 with Graves' hyperthyroidism.

The chain joins TRBV10-3 to TRBJ1-1, with 8 nucleotides matching TRBD1. Germline V gives CDR1 ENHRY, CDR2 SYGVKD. The CDR3 is 14 amino acids. J gave up 1 base and V 6 bases, and 4 bases lay outside the gene matches. CDR3 nucleotides: TGTGCCATCAGCATACAGGGGGGGAACACTGAAGCTTTCTTT. Amino acid sequence: CAISIQGGNTEAFF.

In DNA, the CDR3 is TGTGCCAGCAGCGTAGACCCTGCGGGGGGCGTAGAGGAGACCCAGTACTTC. This sequence encodes CASSVDPAGGVEETQYF. This chain uses TRBV9 with TRBJ2-5, with 8 bases that match TRBD2. The CDR3 loop spans 17 amino acids. The germline V gene encodes CDR1 SGDLS and CDR2 YYNGEE. The junction had 12 bases not matched to a gene; V was cut back by 0 bases and J by 5 bases.

This clonotype was recorded at least ten times. The chain is built from TRBV7-2 and TRBJ2-7; D perhaps matches TRBD1 (5 bases). Germline CDR1 is SGHTA and CDR2 is FQGNSA. V was shortened by 2 bases and J by 6 bases, with 17 bases between the two germline ends. This CDR3 has 15 amino acids. As DNA, the CDR3 is TGTGCCAGCAGCTTATGGCGGACATTGGTCCCCGAGCAGTACTTC. Protein product: CASSLWRTLVPEQYF.

This clonotype was observed a few times. J is TRBJ2-1 and V is TRBV15; a possible D gene is TRBD1 (6 bases). V lost 4 bases and J lost 7, with 17 bases in between. CDR1 LNHNV and CDR2 YYDKDF come from the germline V gene (reference sequence). This CDR3 has 15 amino acids. The CDR3 loop reads CATSKLTGRGNEQFF. CDR3 nucleotides: TGTGCCACCAGCAAGCTGACAGGACGCGGTAATGAGCAGTTCTTC.

At least ten counts were recorded for this clonotype. This chain joins TRBV11-2 and TRBJ2-7; 7 positions agree with TRBD1. The CDR3 runs to 16 residues. The germline V gene has CDR1 SGHAT and CDR2 FQNNGV. V shed 1 base, J shed 1 base, and the junction held 7 bases outside the gene matches. The CDR3 sequence is CASSLVRGTASYEQYF. DNA of the CDR3: TGTGCCAGCAGCTTAGTTAGGGGGACAGCTTCCTACGAGCAGTACTTC.

This clonotype has only a few counts. The rearrangement joins TRBV6-1 to TRBJ1-4; TRBD1 is a possible D gene (5 bases). V was trimmed by 5 bases and J by 7 bases, leaving 11 bases between them. Looked up from germline, CDR1 is MNHNS and CDR2 is SASEGT. There are 13 residues in the CDR3. For the CDR3, the DNA is TGTGCCAGCAGTAATTCAGGGTTTGAAAAACTGTTTTTT. It specifies CASSNSGFEKLFF.

In this sample, this clonotype turned up many times. The chain combines TRBV7-2 with TRBJ2-7; D is unclear. Germline V gene sequence: CDR1 SGHTA, CDR2 FQGNSA. V lost 5 bases and J 4 bases, leaving 15 bases between the germline ends. The CDR3 totals 14 residues. CDR3 DNA sequence: TGTGCCAGCAGCATCTCCGCGTTGGGGTACGAGCAGTACTTC. Protein product: CASSISALGYEQYF.

This clonotype was counted many times. The CDR3 is CSALGTPYEQYF. Here the CDR3 DNA reads TGCAGTGCTCTCGGGACACCCTACGAGCAGTACTTC. The rearrangement joins TRBV20-1 to TRBJ2-7, with D possibly TRBD1 on 6 matching bases. Trimming cost V 5 bases and J 2 bases, with 10 bases left between them. This CDR3 comprises 12 residues. Germline V gives CDR1 DFQATT, CDR2 SNEGSKA (reference sequence).

The V and J genes are TRBV11-1 and TRBJ2-5; D gene unclear. The CDR3 covers 15 residues. Deletions cut 0 bases from V and 2 bases from J, with 10 bases between. CDR1 and CDR2 from the germline V gene are SGHAT and FQDESV (reference sequence). The CDR3 DNA sequence: TGTGCCAGCAGCTTAGCGGGCACCGGTCAAGAGACCCAGTACTTC. This encodes CASSLAGTGQETQYF.

This chain joins TRBV6-1 and TRBJ1-4; possible D gene TRBD1, 5 bases. Trimming took 10 bases from V and 8 from J, leaving 11 bases between them. The CDR3 consists of 11 residues. Germline CDR1 reads MNHNS; CDR2 reads SASEGT. In DNA, the CDR3 is TGTGCCACCCGCAGGGCCGAAAAACTGTTTTTT. Protein sequence: CATRRAEKLFF.

This clonotype has a count of ten or more. The rearrangement links TRBV7-9 to TRBJ2-7, with unresolved D. The CDR3 totals 11 residues. Germline CDR1 and CDR2: SEHNR and FQNEAQ (reference sequence). V shed 5 bases and J shed 8 bases, with 10 bases lying between them. The CDR3 nucleotides read TGTGCCAGCAGCAGTAGTTGGCAGCAGTACTTC. Its protein is CASSSSWQQYF. The whole variable domain, filled in from reference TRBV7-9 and TRBJ2-7, reads DTGVSQNPRHKITKRGQNVTFRCDPISEHNRLYWYRQTLGQGPEFLTYFQNEAQLEKSRLLSDRFSAERPKGSFSTLEIQRTEQGDSAMYLCASSSSWQQYFGPGTRLTVT.

This clonotype was found many times. V usage is TRBV12-3 or TRBV12-4 and J usage is TRBJ2-1, with TRBD1 matching 7 bases. J gave up 3 bases and V 5 bases, and 7 bases lay outside the gene matches. CDR3 length: 15 residues. This CDR3 is CASSISGTVYNEQFF. The DNA of the CDR3 is TGTGCCAGCAGTATTTCCGGGACAGTCTACAATGAGCAGTTCTTC.

The chain is built from TRBV6-1 and TRBJ2-2; D is ambiguous. From germline, CDR1 is MNHNS and CDR2 SASEGT. V lost 6 bases and J 0 bases, leaving 17 bases between the germline ends. The CDR3 length is 17 residues. CDR3 nucleotide sequence: TGTGCCAGCAGGGGTGGGAAACGTGCGACGAACACCGGGGAGCTGTTTTTT. Protein: CASRGGKRATNTGELFF.

CDR3 DNA sequence: TGTGCCACCAGCAGGGAGCTGGTGGGGGGGCGTACTGAAGCTTTCTTT. This codes for CATSRELVGGRTEAFF. V is TRBV15 and J is TRBJ1-1; perhaps TRBD1 as D (6 bases). The V and J ends lost 3 bases and 5 bases respectively, with 19 bases between them. Per germline, CDR1 LNHNV and CDR2 YYDKDF (reference sequence). The CDR3 covers 16 residues.

This clonotype was picked up a small number of times. The CDR3 loop is CSARATSGTYNEQFF. The DNA of the CDR3 is TGCAGTGCTAGGGCTACTAGCGGGACCTACAATGAGCAGTTCTTC. The chain links TRBV20-1 to TRBJ2-1; TRBD2 matches 10 bases. This CDR3 region has 15 residues. The germline V gene encodes CDR1 DFQATT and CDR2 SNEGSKA (reference sequence). V shed 3 bases, J shed 2 bases, and the junction held 4 bases outside the gene matches.

This clonotype was seen a few times. The chain combines TRBV19 with TRBJ1-2, with no clear D. With 3 bases removed from V and 4 bases from J, the gap between germline ends came to 9 bases. The CDR3 runs 13 residues. CDR1 is LNHDA and CDR2 is SQIVND in the germline V gene (reference sequence). The CDR3 reads CASSIQSAYGYTF. DNA of the CDR3: TGTGCCAGTAGTATTCAGTCCGCCTATGGCTACACCTTC.

This clonotype was seen ten or more times. This sequence joins TRBV12-3 or TRBV12-4 and TRBJ2-2; D assignment may be TRBD1 or TRBD2 (5 bases each). V was clipped by 6 bases and J by 4 bases, with 9 bases between them. The CDR3 spans 13 residues. The CDR3 nucleotides are TGTGCCAGCAGCGGGACCGTCACCGGGGAGCTGTTTTTT. The encoded protein is CASSGTVTGELFF.

This clonotype was counted ten times or more. The chain recombines TRBV20-1 with TRBJ1-2; 7 positions match TRBD1. V trimming: 0 bases; J trimming: 2 bases; junction bases outside the gene matches: 9. This CDR3 has 16 amino acids. The germline V gene encodes CDR1 DFQATT and CDR2 SNEGSKA (reference sequence). The CDR3 sequence: CSARDGIMTGNYGYTF. The DNA of the CDR3 is TGCAGTGCTAGAGATGGCATAATGACAGGGAACTATGGCTACACCTTC.

This clonotype was detected many times. V is TRBV7-9 and J is TRBJ2-1, with no clear D. Germline V gives CDR1 SEHNR, CDR2 FQNEAQ (reference sequence). The V end was cut by 5 bases, the J end by 9 bases, with 20 bases between. The CDR3 loop spans 15 amino acids. The CDR3 DNA reads TGTGCCAGCAGCCCCGGATTTGAGGTGGTTAGTGAGCAGTTCTTC. Its protein product is CASSPGFEVVSEQFF.

This clonotype occurred many times. The chain combines TRBV3-1 with TRBJ1-6; D is possibly TRBD1 (5 bases). Trimming took 0 bases from V and 7 from J, leaving 13 bases between them. The CDR3 consists of 16 residues. The germline CDR1 and CDR2 sequences are LGHDT and YNNKEL (reference sequence). The CDR3 is CASSQDSQGGNSPLHF. In DNA form, the CDR3 reads TGTGCCAGCAGCCAAGATTCGCAGGGAGGGAATTCACCCCTCCACTTT.

This clonotype was counted at least ten times. V usage is TRBV27 and J usage is TRBJ2-1, with 13 bases that match TRBD2. Germline values: CDR1 MNHEY, CDR2 SMNVEV (reference sequence). The CDR3 loop spans 16 amino acids. The J segment lost 4 bases and the V segment lost 9 bases, leaving 9 bases of the junction unmatched. The CDR3 protein is CASRTGLAGAYNEQFF. The CDR3 DNA reads TGTGCCAGTAGAACTGGACTAGCGGGAGCATACAATGAGCAGTTCTTC.